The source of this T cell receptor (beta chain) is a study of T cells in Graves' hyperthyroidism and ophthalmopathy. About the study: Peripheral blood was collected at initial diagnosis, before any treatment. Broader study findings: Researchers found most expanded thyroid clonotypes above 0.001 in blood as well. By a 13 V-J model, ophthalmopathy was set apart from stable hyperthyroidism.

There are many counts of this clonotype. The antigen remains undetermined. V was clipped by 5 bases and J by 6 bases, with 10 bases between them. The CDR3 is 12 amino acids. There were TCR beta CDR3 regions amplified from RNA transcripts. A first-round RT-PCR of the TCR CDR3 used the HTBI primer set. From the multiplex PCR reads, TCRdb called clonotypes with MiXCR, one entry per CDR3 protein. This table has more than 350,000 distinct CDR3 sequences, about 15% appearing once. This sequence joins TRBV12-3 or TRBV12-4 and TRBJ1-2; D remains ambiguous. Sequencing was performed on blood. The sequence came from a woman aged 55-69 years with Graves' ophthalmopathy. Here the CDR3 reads CASSSIGDGYTF. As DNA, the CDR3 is TGTGCCAGCAGTAGCATTGGGGATGGCTACACCTTC.